The 20 T cell receptor beta chains in this list originate from one sample, sequenced in a study of CD8 T cells in ankylosing spondylitis. Study results and caveats: In ankylosing spondylitis blood, a motif of seven or eight highly homologous TCR beta variants appeared characteristic.

TCRdb reanalysed the 5' RACE reads using MiXCR and keeps one entry per CDR3 protein. This sample yields hundreds of thousands of distinct CDR3 sequences, of which more than 9.5% are seen a single time; 6.8% belongs to the top ten. The antigens these receptors bind are not known. The sequenced sample consisted of blood, either unsorted or a sorted T cell fraction (not recorded which). These receptors were collected from a male donor with ankylosing spondylitis.

J is TRBJ2-1 and V is TRBV6-5; 8 bases match TRBD2. This CDR3 comprises 15 residues. Per germline, CDR1 MNHEY and CDR2 SVGAGI. Trimming took 2 bases from V and 9 from J; bases not matched to a gene: 9. The CDR3 DNA sequence: TGTGCCAGCAGTTACGACGGGAGGGTTTCTGGTGAGCAGTTCTTC. Protein product: CASSYDGRVSGEQFF.

This clonotype was counted between two and nine times. The chain employs TRBV12-3 or TRBV12-4 and TRBJ1-6; 7 nucleotides match TRBD1. The CDR3 runs 15 residues. With 5 bases clipped from V and 3 bases from J, the junction kept 4 bases outside the gene matches. In DNA, the CDR3 is TGTGCCAGCAGTCCGCGGACAGGCTATAATTCACCCCTCCACTTT. The encoded protein is CASSPRTGYNSPLHF.

The rearrangement links TRBV3-1 to TRBJ1-5; a weak D match, TRBD1 (6 bases). The germline CDR1 and CDR2 sequences are LGHDT and YNNKEL (reference sequence). Between the trimmed V and J ends, which lost 4 bases and 0 bases, there was a span of 13 bases. The CDR3 runs to 16 residues. The CDR3 nucleotides read TGTGCCAGCAGCCCCCTTCCGACAGGTAGCAATCAGCCCCAGCATTTT. This gives the protein CASSPLPTGSNQPQHF. The full variable domain, rest sourced from reference TRBV3-1 and TRBJ1-5, is DTAVSQTPKYLVTQMGNDKSIKCEQNLGHDTMYWYKQDSKKFLKIMFSYNNKELIINETVPNRFSPKSPDKAHLNLHINSLELGDSAVYFCASSPLPTGSNQPQHFGDGTRLSIL.

This clonotype appeared many times. The chain carries TRBV12-3 or TRBV12-4 and TRBJ2-1; D is uncertain. There are 15 residues in the CDR3. Trimming removed 5 bases from V and 0 bases from J, with 11 bases in between. DNA of the CDR3: TGTGCCAGCAGTCCAGACTCTAGCTCCTACAATGAGCAGTTCTTC. Amino acids: CASSPDSSSYNEQFF.

This chain uses TRBV20-1 with TRBJ1-2; D remains ambiguous. Germline V CDR1 and CDR2: DFQATT, SNEGSKA (reference sequence). V dropped 1 base and J dropped 8 bases, with 11 bases sitting between them. The CDR3 covers 12 residues. Here the CDR3 reads CSARVTGLGYTF. CDR3 bases: TGCAGTGCTAGAGTGACCGGGCTCGGCTACACCTTC.

A few counts support this clonotype. This chain uses TRBV24-1 with TRBJ2-3; weak D call: TRBD2 (6 bases). Germline CDR1 and CDR2: KGHDR and SFDVKD. The CDR3 is 16 residues long. V lost 4 bases and J lost 4, with 17 bases in between. The CDR3 sequence is CATSDPGPQRADTQYF. The CDR3 coding sequence is TGTGCCACCAGTGACCCCGGACCCCAGCGGGCAGATACGCAGTATTTT.

Note on this clonotype: A read error may produce the germline difference seen at one junction end. The chain links TRBV7-2 to TRBJ2-7, with a possible D match to TRBD1 (7 bases). The CDR3 is made up of 15 amino acids. From germline, CDR1 is SGHTA and CDR2 FQGNSA. CDR3 loop: CASSPGGKTTYQQYF. CDR3 bases: TGTGCCAGCAGCCCAGGGGGGAAAACCACCTACCAGCAGTACTTC.

This chain uses TRBV2 with TRBJ2-5; TRBD1 aligns across 10 bases. The CDR3 has 13 amino acids. The trim removed 10 bases at V and 4 bases at J, leaving 6 bases unmatched. The germline V gene encodes CDR1 SNHLY and CDR2 FYNNEI. CDR3 nucleotides: TGTGCCACGAACCGGGACAGGGGAGAGACCCAGTACTTC. Encoded protein: CATNRDRGETQYF.

This clonotype was seen ten or more times. This chain uses TRBV2 with TRBJ2-5; D might be TRBD1 (6 bases). Germline V lookup: CDR1 SNHLY, CDR2 FYNNEI. V dropped 5 bases and J dropped 5 bases, with 21 bases sitting between them. The CDR3 runs to 16 residues. CDR3 protein: CASSFGGQGLRETQYF. In nucleotides, the CDR3 is TGTGCCAGCAGTTTTGGTGGTCAGGGGTTGAGGGAGACCCAGTACTTC. The full variable domain, in which reference TRBV2 and TRBJ2-5 provide the parts outside the CDR3, is EPEVTQTPSHQVTQMGQEVILRCVPISNHLYFYWYRQILGQKVEFLVSFYNNEISEKSEIFDDQFSVERPDGSNFTLKIRSTKLEDSAMYFCASSFGGQGLRETQYFGPGTRLLVL.

The table lists this clonotype with a few counts. The CDR3 is CASSQGSSSPLHF. CDR3 bases: TGTGCCAGCAGCCAAGGGTCGAGTTCACCCCTCCACTTT. The chain recombines TRBV3-1 with TRBJ1-6; D uncertain. The germline V gene has CDR1 LGHDT and CDR2 YNNKEL (reference sequence). The CDR3 loop spans 13 amino acids. The V and J ends lost 1 base and 9 bases respectively, with 7 bases between them.

The J gene is TRBJ1-1, the V gene TRBV12-3 or TRBV12-4; D is uncertain. This CDR3 has 14 amino acids. Trimming left V 7 bases short and J 2 bases short, with 14 bases between. CDR3 residues: CASIHSGTNTEAFF. The CDR3 DNA follows: TGTGCCAGCATTCACAGCGGCACTAACACTGAAGCTTTCTTT.

This clonotype has more than one count but fewer than ten. The gene calls are TRBV5-1 and TRBJ2-5; D gene unclear. CDR1 is SGHRS and CDR2 is YFSETQ in the germline V gene. V was clipped by 2 bases and J by 5 bases, with 13 bases between them. The CDR3 covers 14 residues. The CDR3 here is CASSFRTSRETQYF. DNA for the CDR3: TGCGCCAGCAGCTTTAGAACCAGCAGGGAGACCCAGTACTTC.

The chain links TRBV7-8 to TRBJ2-5, with 8 bases matching TRBD2. The CDR3 sequence is 14 residues long. J gave up 4 bases and V 4 bases, and 5 bases lay outside the gene matches. CDR1 SGHVS and CDR2 FQNEAQ come from the germline V gene. The CDR3 nucleotides read TGTGCCAGCAGCTATACTAGCGGCTCAGAGACCCAGTACTTC. Translating it yields CASSYTSGSETQYF.

V and J are TRBV20-1 and TRBJ2-3; a weak D match, TRBD2 (7 bases). Trimming took off 3 bases at V and 0 bases at J, with 16 bases between the two ends. Per germline, CDR1 DFQATT and CDR2 SNEGSKA (reference sequence). The CDR3 totals 16 residues. The CDR3 here is CSASHSGGPSTDTQYF. The CDR3 DNA sequence: TGCAGTGCTAGTCACTCGGGGGGCCCAAGCACAGATACGCAGTATTTT.

Concerning this clonotype: Sequence at one end of the junction differs from germline and may be a read error. The rearrangement uses TRBV7-2 and TRBJ2-1; 13 bases agree with TRBD2. Per the germline V gene, CDR1 is SGHTA and CDR2 is FQGNSA. This CDR3 has 16 residues. The CDR3 DNA reads as TGTGCCAGCAGATGGTCACTAGCGGGAGGGCGAGAGGAGCAGCTCTTC. This gives the protein CASRWSLAGGREEQLF.

This clonotype was observed a handful of times. This chain links TRBV5-1 with TRBJ1-2; 7 bases are shared with TRBD1. V lost 3 bases to trimming and J lost 8 bases; unmatched junction nucleotides: 7. This CDR3 is built from 13 residues. Per the germline V gene, CDR1 is SGHRS and CDR2 is YFSETQ. DNA for the CDR3: TGCGCCAGCAGCTGGGGACAGTCGGAGGGCTACACCTTC. This codes for CASSWGQSEGYTF.

In this sample, this clonotype turned up many times. The chain combines TRBV5-1 with TRBJ2-2; TRBD1 is a possible D gene (6 bases). CDR3 size: 15 residues. Germline V gives CDR1 SGHRS, CDR2 YFSETQ. Trimming left V 3 bases short and J 6 bases short, with 15 bases between. The CDR3 nucleotides are TGCGCCAGCAGCTCCACGAGGGGGTCCTCCGGGGAGCTGTTTTTT. This gives the protein CASSSTRGSSGELFF.

This sequence joins TRBV29-1 and TRBJ1-3; D is unresolved. The germline gives CDR1 SQVTM, CDR2 ANQGSEA. The CDR3 loop spans 12 amino acids. V was clipped by 2 bases and J by 7 bases, with 9 bases between them. Here the CDR3 DNA reads TGCAGCGTTGAATCGGGCTGGAACACCATATATTTT. Protein sequence: CSVESGWNTIYF.

A word on this clonotype: The junction does not match germline at one end; this may be a read error. This CDR3 is CASSSGGLAGGNEQFF. The CDR3 DNA follows: TGCGCCAGCAGCTCGGGGGGACTAGCGGGAGGGAATGAGCAGTTCTTC. The chain employs TRBV5-4 and TRBJ2-1; TRBD2 agrees at 16 bases. This CDR3 has 16 amino acids. Germline assignment: CDR1 SGHNT and CDR2 YYREEE (reference sequence). Filled out from reference TRBV5-4 and TRBJ2-1, the complete variable domain reads ETGVTQSPTHLIKTRGQQVTLRCSSQSGHNTVSWYQQALGQGPQFIFQYYREEENGRGNFPPRFSGLQFPNYSSELNVNALELDDSALYLCASSSGGLAGGNEQFFGPGTRLTVL.

The chain is built from TRBV3-1 and TRBJ2-5; no clear D gene. This CDR3 is built from 13 residues. The germline gives CDR1 LGHDT, CDR2 YNNKEL (reference sequence). Trimming took off 6 bases at V and 0 bases at J, with 8 bases between the two ends. CDR3 protein: CASSYGYQETQYF. The CDR3 DNA follows: TGTGCCAGCAGTTACGGCTACCAAGAGACCCAGTACTTC.